This T cell receptor (beta chain) was obtained from a study of cytomegalovirus exposure and HLA in healthy donors. About the study: The use of the same platform for the approximately 130 validation repertoires and the 550 to 850 first-cohort repertoires was reported by a later analysis.

Overall study results and limits: In vitro, three CMV-associated chains proved specific for CMV antigens. Cytomegalovirus-associated status was assigned to approximately 160 TCR beta chains.

Remarks on this clone: Antigen: not known.

The donors were in the 120-subject validation cohort, distinct from the approximately 610-subject first cohort. The method was immunoSEQ multiplex PCR; TCRdb's version includes in-frame clones alone and lacks a portion of them. The sample consists of 250,000 to 300,000 clones, about 86% of them appearing once. In germline, CDR1 is LNHDA, CDR2 SQIVND (reference sequence). V was clipped by 5 bases and J by 3 bases, with 13 bases between them. The CDR3 length is 14 residues. This chain links TRBV19 with TRBJ1-2; possibly TRBD1 for D (5 bases). This receptor was obtained from a woman aged 18-30 years in good health and CMV-seronegative. Sequenced sample: PBMCs. The CDR3 DNA reads TGTGCCAGTAGTCGAGCTCCAGGGTACTATGGCTACACCTTC. This translates into CASSRAPGYYGYTF.